Each of the 4 T cell receptor beta chains below was sequenced from the same sample in a study of T-cell reconstitution after alpha-beta-depleted transplantation in children. Molecular barcoding with unique molecular identifiers was used for the TCRbeta library. TCRdb redid the calling of the PCR reads with MiXCR, one entry per CDR3 protein. This sample has about 110,000 distinct CDR3 sequences; around 6.4% occur once, and the top ten carry 20% to 25%. Material: PBMCs, mostly from graft donor cells, obtained 360 days after TCRalphabeta/CD19-depleted stem cell transplant. The receptors derive from a male patient between 2 and 10 years old who had a stem cell transplant for acute lymphoblastic leukemia, so the T cells may come from the graft donor.

This clonotype was detected ten times or more. The chain is built from TRBV29-1 and TRBJ2-3, with 7 bases lining up with TRBD1. The V gene end was trimmed by 2 bases and the J gene end by 4 bases; junction bases not matched to a gene: 6. The CDR3 consists of 14 residues. Germline V gives CDR1 SQVTM, CDR2 ANQGSEA. Here the CDR3 DNA reads TGCAGCGTTGAAAAGAGGGGGCGATCAGATACGCAGTATTTT. Translating gives CSVEKRGRSDTQYF.

This clonotype showed up just a few times. V gene TRBV27 combines with J gene TRBJ2-2; D unresolved. The V end was cut by 7 bases, the J end by 6 bases, with 9 bases between. Germline V lookup: CDR1 MNHEY, CDR2 SMNVEV (reference sequence). This CDR3 contains 12 residues. In DNA, the CDR3 is TGTGCCAGCAATAATCGGCCCGGGGAGCTGTTTTTT. Translation: CASNNRPGELFF.

This clonotype was counted at least ten times. The J gene is TRBJ2-3, the V gene TRBV9; D is possibly TRBD1 (7 bases). Germline V gene sequence: CDR1 SGDLS, CDR2 YYNGEE. The CDR3 is made up of 19 amino acids. Trimming cost V 0 bases and J 1 base, with 21 bases left between them. The CDR3 spells CASSVVGSPGGPGTDTQYF. CDR3 in DNA: TGTGCCAGCAGCGTAGTAGGTTCCCCAGGGGGGCCCGGCACAGATACGCAGTATTTT.

This clonotype was seen at least ten times. V usage is TRBV21-1 and J usage is TRBJ2-1; the D call TRBD2 from the table was never checked on the DNA. TRBV21-1 is tagged as a pseudogene. The CDR3 is made up of 14 amino acids. The CDR3: CASSKGGGRNEQFF. CDR3 DNA: TGTGCCAGCAGCAAAGGCGGAGGCCGCAATGAGCAGTTCTTC.